This T cell receptor beta chain was recovered during a study of PD-L1 blockade in urothelial cancer. Turning to the study itself: Investigators checked blood 3 weeks (second dose) and 6 weeks after treatment start.

Sample time point: pretreatment peripheral blood. With V trimmed by 1 base and J by 6 bases, 8 bases remained unmatched. Germline V CDR1 and CDR2: SGHVS, FQNEAQ. CDR3 size: 16 residues. Only in-frame clones appear in the TCRdb table, and some are missing; sequencing was by immunoSEQ multiplex PCR. The sample shows 15,000 to 20,000 clones, about 89% of them seen only once. This rearrangement joins TRBV7-8 to TRBJ2-1; TRBD2 matches at 8 bases. The sequence derives from a man aged 65 to 85 with urothelial cancer. Sequencing used PBMCs, obtained around atezolizumab (anti-PD-L1) treatment. CDR3 bases: TGTGCCAGCAGCTTAGGAGTCGGGGGGGCCTTCAATGAGCAGTTCTTC. Protein: CASSLGVGGAFNEQFF.